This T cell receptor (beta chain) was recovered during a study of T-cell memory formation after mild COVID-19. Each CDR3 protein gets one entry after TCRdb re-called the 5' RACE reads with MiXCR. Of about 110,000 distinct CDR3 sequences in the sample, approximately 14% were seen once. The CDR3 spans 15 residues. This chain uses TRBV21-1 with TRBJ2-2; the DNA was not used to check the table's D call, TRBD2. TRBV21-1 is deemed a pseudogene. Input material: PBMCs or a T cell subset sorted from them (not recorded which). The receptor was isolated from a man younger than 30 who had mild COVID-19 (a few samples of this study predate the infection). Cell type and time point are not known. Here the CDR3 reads CARKPDGLNTGELFF. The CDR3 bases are TGTGCCAGGAAACCGGATGGACTTAACACCGGGGAGCTGTTTTTT.